A single sample is the source of the 22 T cell receptor beta chains below, sequenced in a study of technical replicates of blood from several donors. Measured with immunoSEQ multiplex PCR; TCRdb has only the in-frame clones, and not every one. Of fewer than 15,000 clones listed, more than 85% were seen once; the top ten hold roughly 6.8%. The sample taken for sequencing was PBMCs. All receptors come from a human donor in good health.

The chain joins TRBV6-5 to TRBJ2-7, with TRBD1 as a possible D gene (5 bases). The CDR3 runs 13 residues. The germline CDR1 and CDR2 sequences are MNHEY and SVGAGI. V gave up 6 bases and J gave up 6 bases, with 15 bases separating them. The CDR3 region is CASRAWGATEQYF. The CDR3 coding sequence is TGTGCCAGCAGGGCGTGGGGCGCCACCGAGCAGTACTTC.

The CDR3 DNA sequence: TGTGCCAGCGGCCGGGAGTTCACCTACAATGAGCAGTTCTTC. This encodes CASGREFTYNEQFF. The rearrangement links TRBV6-5 to TRBJ2-1; the D gene is possibly TRBD2 (6 bases). Germline V gene lookup returns CDR1 MNHEY and CDR2 SVGAGI. Between the trimmed V and J ends, which lost 8 bases and 2 bases, there was a span of 13 bases. The CDR3 totals 14 residues.

The chain combines TRBV5-1 with TRBJ1-2; 10 nucleotides align to TRBD1. The CDR3 is made up of 15 amino acids. The germline CDR1 and CDR2 sequences are SGHRS and YFSETQ. The V gene end was trimmed by 4 bases and the J gene end by 7 bases; junction bases not matched to a gene: 10. The CDR3 bases are TGCGCCAGCAGCACTCGACAGGGGGCAACGGGTGGCTACACCTTC. Protein sequence: CASSTRQGATGGYTF.

The chain uses TRBV6-1 and TRBJ2-1; tentative D call: TRBD2 (6 bases). Germline CDR1 reads MNHNS; CDR2 reads SASEGT. Trimming stripped 4 bases from V and 2 bases from J, with 18 bases between. This CDR3 contains 17 residues. CDR3 nucleotides: TGTGCCAGCAGTGCGGAAGGTAGGGACTGGACCTACAATGAGCAGTTCTTC. Its protein product is CASSAEGRDWTYNEQFF.

The J gene is TRBJ2-7, the V gene TRBV6-1; 11 bases are a match to TRBD1. The V segment lost 0 bases and the J segment 3 bases; nucleotides outside the gene matches: 1. The CDR3 runs 15 residues. CDR1 and CDR2 (germline): MNHNS, SASEGT. For the CDR3, the DNA is TGTGCCAGCAGTGAAGCCGGGACAGGGGGCTACGAGCAGTACTTC. Protein product: CASSEAGTGGYEQYF.

The chain combines TRBV6-5 with TRBJ2-1; D not certain. The CDR3 sequence is 15 residues long. Germline assignment: CDR1 MNHEY and CDR2 SVGAGI. Trimming cost V 5 bases and J 4 bases, with 15 bases left between them. The CDR3 spells CASSPHTLRYNEQFF. In nucleotides, the CDR3 is TGTGCCAGCAGTCCACACACCCTCCGATACAATGAGCAGTTCTTC.

This chain connects TRBV27 to TRBJ2-7; D not resolved. This CDR3 is 14 amino acids long. V lost 0 bases, J lost 4 bases, and 10 bases lay in between. CDR1 and CDR2 (germline): MNHEY, SMNVEV (reference sequence). Here the CDR3 DNA reads TGTGCCAGCAGTTTATCGTTCGCTCGGTACGAGCAGTACTTC. Translation: CASSLSFARYEQYF.

The chain joins TRBV7-3 to TRBJ2-1, with 8 bases lining up with TRBD1. Germline CDR1 and CDR2: SGHTA and FQGTGA. The CDR3 totals 12 residues. V was clipped by 4 bases and J by 12 bases; unmatched bases: 5. For the CDR3, the DNA is TGTGCCAGCAGCTCAACCGGGACAGGGCAGTTCTTC. It encodes CASSSTGTGQFF.

V is TRBV25-1 and J is TRBJ2-1; 8 positions match TRBD1. The V and J ends lost 1 base and 7 bases, in that order; junction bases with no gene match: 6. Germline lookup yields CDR1 MGHDK and CDR2 SYGVNS. This CDR3 contains 15 residues. The CDR3 here is CASSESQGARNEQFF. CDR3 bases: TGTGCCAGCAGTGAATCCCAGGGGGCTAGGAATGAGCAGTTCTTC.

The chain carries TRBV11-3 and TRBJ2-2, with 7 bases aligning to TRBD2. J was trimmed by 4 bases and V by 3 bases; bases with no gene match: 5. Germline CDR1 reads SGHNT; CDR2 reads YENEEA. The length of the CDR3 is 15 residues. This CDR3 reads CASSLREGTTGELFF. CDR3 sequence (DNA): TGTGCCAGCAGCTTGAGGGAGGGTACCACCGGGGAGCTGTTTTTT.

The chain recombines TRBV28 with TRBJ2-3; 7 nucleotides align to TRBD2. V shed 6 bases and J 1 base; nucleotides not matched to a gene: 7. From germline, CDR1 is MDHEN and CDR2 SYDVKM. CDR3 size: 15 residues. The CDR3 DNA reads TGTGCCAGCAGGCGGGGGTGGAGGGGCACAGATACGCAGTATTTT. It encodes CASRRGWRGTDTQYF.

This chain links TRBV6-6 with TRBJ2-7; no reliable D call. The germline V gene encodes CDR1 MNHNY and CDR2 SVGAGI (reference sequence). CDR3 length: 16 amino acids. The ends were cut back, 0 bases at V and 0 bases at J, with 12 bases in the middle. The CDR3 region has the DNA TGTGCCAGCAGTTACTCGGGCTTTCCCCTCTCCTACGAGCAGTACTTC. Amino acids: CASSYSGFPLSYEQYF.

This chain links TRBV19 with TRBJ2-3, with 7 positions matching TRBD1. Germline lookup yields CDR1 LNHDA and CDR2 SQIVND (reference sequence). Unmatched junction bases numbered 13, after V lost 4 bases and J lost 6 bases. The CDR3 loop spans 16 amino acids. CDR3 sequence (DNA): TGTGCCAGTAGTAGCAAACAGGGGTCCACCATCGATACGCAGTATTTT. It translates to CASSSKQGSTIDTQYF.

The chain carries TRBV27 and TRBJ2-1; 8 bases match TRBD2. The CDR3 consists of 18 residues. In germline, CDR1 is MNHEY, CDR2 SMNVEV (reference sequence). V lost 1 base to trimming and J lost 6 bases; unmatched junction nucleotides: 14. As DNA, the CDR3 is TGTGCCAGCAGTTTATTACGAAGCGGGGGCCTTCACCCCAATGAGCAGTTCTTC. Its translation: CASSLLRSGGLHPNEQFF.

The V gene is TRBV2, the J gene TRBJ2-7; the match to TRBD2 covers 14 bases. Germline CDR1 SNHLY, CDR2 FYNNEI. The CDR3 covers 17 residues. J gave up 4 bases and V 5 bases, and 10 bases lay outside the gene matches. The CDR3 coding sequence is TGTGCCAGCAGTCCCCCCTGGGGACTAGCGGGAGCATACGAGCAGTACTTC. The encoded protein is CASSPPWGLAGAYEQYF.

This chain joins TRBV5-1 and TRBJ1-4; D is perhaps TRBD1 (6 bases). CDR3 size: 16 residues. The germline V gene has CDR1 SGHRS and CDR2 YFSETQ. V was trimmed by 0 bases and J by 5 bases, leaving 14 bases between them. CDR3 amino acids: CASSLGMGQRNEKLFF. The CDR3 bases are TGCGCCAGCAGCTTGGGAATGGGACAAAGGAATGAAAAACTGTTTTTT.

CDR3 bases: TGTGCCAGTAAGGAGGGGTCAGCGAATCAGCCCCAGCATTTT. Translation: CASKEGSANQPQHF. The chain links TRBV19 to TRBJ1-5; tentatively, D is TRBD1 (5 bases). This CDR3 is 14 amino acids long. The V gene's germline CDR1 is LNHDA and CDR2 SQIVND (reference sequence). V lost 7 bases, J lost 4 bases, and 14 bases lay in between.

The chain carries TRBV29-1 and TRBJ2-7; 9 bases align to TRBD2. CDR1 SQVTM and CDR2 ANQGSEA come from the germline V gene. With V trimmed by 8 bases and J by 7 bases, 18 bases remained unmatched. CDR3 length: 15 residues. DNA of the CDR3: TGCAGCTATGGGGCTAGCGGGGAGGGAGGCTGGGAGCAGTACTTC. It specifies CSYGASGEGGWEQYF.

The chain joins TRBV6-6 to TRBJ1-5; weak D call: TRBD1 (6 bases). Trimming pared 7 bases from V and 1 base from J, leaving 17 bases between. Per the germline V gene, CDR1 is MNHNY and CDR2 is SVGAGI (reference sequence). The CDR3 loop spans 16 amino acids. The CDR3 loop is CASTRSTGTSNQPQHF. The CDR3, as DNA: TGTGCCAGCACACGATCAACAGGGACAAGCAATCAGCCCCAGCATTTT.

The rearrangement uses TRBV27 and TRBJ2-7; TRBD2 matches at 9 bases. The CDR3 sequence is 16 residues long. Germline CDR1 reads MNHEY; CDR2 reads SMNVEV (reference sequence). V was pared by 5 bases and J by 2 bases, with 10 bases of the junction left unmatched. As DNA, the CDR3 is TGTGCCAGCAGTCGGGGCCGGAGCGGGAGGCCCTACGAGCAGTACTTC. Its translation is CASSRGRSGRPYEQYF.

The V gene is TRBV9, the J gene TRBJ2-1; D call uncertain. V was trimmed by 1 base and J by 3 bases, leaving 11 bases between them. Germline lookup yields CDR1 SGDLS and CDR2 YYNGEE. The CDR3 totals 15 residues. CDR3 DNA: TGTGCCAGCAGCGTAAAACCCGCGGACTACAATGAGCAGTTCTTC. It translates to CASSVKPADYNEQFF.

J is TRBJ1-1 and V is TRBV19; no definite D call. Germline V gene lookup returns CDR1 LNHDA and CDR2 SQIVND (reference sequence). The CDR3 is 15 residues long. V was pared by 6 bases and J by 0 bases, with 14 bases between. CDR3 nucleotides: TGTGCCAGTAGCCATCCGAGTGCGATGAACACTGAAGCTTTCTTT. It is translated as CASSHPSAMNTEAFF. Full variable domain (outside the CDR3, taken from reference TRBV19 and TRBJ1-1): DGGITQSPKYLFRKEGQNVTLSCEQNLNHDAMYWYRQDPGQGLRLIYYSQIVNDFQKGDIAEGYSVSREKKESFPLTVTSAQKNPTAFYLCASSHPSAMNTEAFFGQGTRLTVV.